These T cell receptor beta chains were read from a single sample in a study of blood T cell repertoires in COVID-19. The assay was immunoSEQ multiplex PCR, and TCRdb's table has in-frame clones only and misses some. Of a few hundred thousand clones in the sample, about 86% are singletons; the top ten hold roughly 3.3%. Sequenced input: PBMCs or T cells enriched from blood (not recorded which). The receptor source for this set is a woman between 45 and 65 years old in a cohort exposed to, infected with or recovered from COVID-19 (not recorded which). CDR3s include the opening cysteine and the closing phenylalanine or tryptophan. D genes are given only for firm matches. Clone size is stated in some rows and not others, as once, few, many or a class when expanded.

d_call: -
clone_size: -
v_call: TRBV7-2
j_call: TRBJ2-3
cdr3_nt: TGTGCCAGCAGCTTGGGCTCGCTCCGGACAGATACGCAGTATTTT
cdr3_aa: CASSLGSLRTDTQYF

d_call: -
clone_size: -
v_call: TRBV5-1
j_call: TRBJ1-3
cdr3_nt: TGCGCCAGCAGGGGGGGAAACTCTGGAAACACCATATATTTT
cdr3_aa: CASRGGNSGNTIYF

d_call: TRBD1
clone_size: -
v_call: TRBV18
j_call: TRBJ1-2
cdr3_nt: TGTGCCAGCTCACTTACTACAGGGGGCTATGGCTACACCTTC
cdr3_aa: CASSLTTGGYGYTF

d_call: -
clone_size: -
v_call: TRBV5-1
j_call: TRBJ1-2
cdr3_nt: TGCGCCAGCAGCTTGGCCGGGGGTGTCTATGGCTACACCTTC
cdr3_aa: CASSLAGGVYGYTF

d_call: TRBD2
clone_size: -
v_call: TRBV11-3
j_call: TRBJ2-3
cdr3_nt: TGTGCCAGCAGCCGGGGACTAGCGGCCACAGATACGCAGTATTTT
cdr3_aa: CASSRGLAATDTQYF

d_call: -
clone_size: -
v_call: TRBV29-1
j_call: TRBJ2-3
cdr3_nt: TGCAGCGGTCAGGGCCCAGATACGCAGTATTTT
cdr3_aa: CSGQGPDTQYF

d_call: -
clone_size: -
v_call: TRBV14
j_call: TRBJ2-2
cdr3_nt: TGTGCCAGCAGCCGGCTACAGGGCACCGGGGAGCTGTTTTTT
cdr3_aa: CASSRLQGTGELFF

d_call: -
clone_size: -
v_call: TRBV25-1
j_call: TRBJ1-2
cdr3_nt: TGTGCCAGCAGTGACCCAAAGGCGGGGAGCCTCTTTGGCTACACCTTC
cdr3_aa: CASSDPKAGSLFGYTF

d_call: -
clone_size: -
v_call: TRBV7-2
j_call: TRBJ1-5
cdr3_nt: TGTGCCAGCAGCCCCGGTAGGGGTCTAGATCAGCCCCAGCATTTT
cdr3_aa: CASSPGRGLDQPQHF

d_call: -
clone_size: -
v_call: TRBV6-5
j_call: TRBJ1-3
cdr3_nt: TGTGCCAGCAGCCGGACAGAGAGAAACACCATATATTTT
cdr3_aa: CASSRTERNTIYF

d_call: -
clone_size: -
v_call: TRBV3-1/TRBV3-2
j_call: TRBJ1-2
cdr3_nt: TGTGCCAGCAGCCCCGGGGGTTTTATAGATGGCTACACCTTC
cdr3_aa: CASSPGGFIDGYTF

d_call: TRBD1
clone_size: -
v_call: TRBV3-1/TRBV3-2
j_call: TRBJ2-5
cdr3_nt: TGTGCCAGCAGCCAAAGATTAGGGGGACAGGGGGAGACCCAGTACTTC
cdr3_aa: CASSQRLGGQGETQYF

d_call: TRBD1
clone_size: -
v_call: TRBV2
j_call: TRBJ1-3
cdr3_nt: TGTGCCAGCAGTGCTCGTCAGGGGGGCTCTGGAAACACCATATATTTT
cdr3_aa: CASSARQGGSGNTIYF

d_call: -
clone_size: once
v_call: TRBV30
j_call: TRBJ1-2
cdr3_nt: TGTGCCGTACAGCCTGACTATGGCTACACCTTC
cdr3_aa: CAVQPDYGYTF

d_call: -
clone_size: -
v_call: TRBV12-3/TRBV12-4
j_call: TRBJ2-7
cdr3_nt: TGTGCCAGCCAACTACAGGGTACATACGAGCAGTACTTC
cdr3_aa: CASQLQGTYEQYF

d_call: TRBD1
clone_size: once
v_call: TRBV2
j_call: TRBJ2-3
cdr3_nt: TGTGCCAGCAGTGCCGGGACAGGGTGGCCAGATACGCAGTATTTT
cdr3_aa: CASSAGTGWPDTQYF

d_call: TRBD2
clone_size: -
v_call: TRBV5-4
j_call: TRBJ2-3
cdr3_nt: TGTGCCAGCAGCTTGGGGACTAGCGGTTTCACAGATACGCAGTATTTT
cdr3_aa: CASSLGTSGFTDTQYF

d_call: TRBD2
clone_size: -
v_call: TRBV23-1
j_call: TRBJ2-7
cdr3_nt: TGCGCCAGCAACCCTCGGGGGGGGGAATCCTACGAGCAGTACTTC
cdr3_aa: CASNPRGGESYEQYF

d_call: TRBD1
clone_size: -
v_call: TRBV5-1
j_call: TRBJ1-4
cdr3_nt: TGCGCCAGCAGATCGACAGGGGCCCTCGGGGAAAAACTGTTTTTT
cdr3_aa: CASRSTGALGEKLFF

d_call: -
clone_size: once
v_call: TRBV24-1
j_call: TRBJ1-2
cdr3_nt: TGTGCCACCAGGGGACTCTCCTATGGCTACACCTTC
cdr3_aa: CATRGLSYGYTF

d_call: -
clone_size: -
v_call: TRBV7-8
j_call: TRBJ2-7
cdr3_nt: TGTGCCAGCAGCTTAGGTTCTGTTTTCGACGAGCAGTACTTC
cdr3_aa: CASSLGSVFDEQYF

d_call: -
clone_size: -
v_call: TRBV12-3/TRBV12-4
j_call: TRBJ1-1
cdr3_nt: TGTGCCAGCAGTTTGAACAGAAACACTGAAGCTTTCTTT
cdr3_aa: CASSLNRNTEAFF

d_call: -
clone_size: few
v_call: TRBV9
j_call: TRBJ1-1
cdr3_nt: TGTGCCAGCAGCGTCAGTACGAGGCAGGGGATTGAAGCTTTCTTT
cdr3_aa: CASSVSTRQGIEAFF

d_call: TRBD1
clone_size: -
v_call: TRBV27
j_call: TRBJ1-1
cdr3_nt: TGTGCCAGCAGTCCACGGGACAGGAACACTGAAGCTTTCTTT
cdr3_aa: CASSPRDRNTEAFF

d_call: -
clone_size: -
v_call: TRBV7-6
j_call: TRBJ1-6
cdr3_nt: TGTGCCAGCAGCCGCAGGGAGGTAGAGTCCTATAATTCACCCCTCCACTTT
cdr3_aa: CASSRREVESYNSPLHF

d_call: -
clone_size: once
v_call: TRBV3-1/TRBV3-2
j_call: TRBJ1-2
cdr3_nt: TGTGCCAGCAGCCAAGAATGGAGCGGGGTTTCTGGCTACACCTTC
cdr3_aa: CASSQEWSGVSGYTF

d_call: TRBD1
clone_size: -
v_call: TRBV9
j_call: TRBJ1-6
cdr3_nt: TGTGCCAGCAGCGTGACAGGGGATCGTTCACCCCTCCACTTT
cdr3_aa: CASSVTGDRSPLHF

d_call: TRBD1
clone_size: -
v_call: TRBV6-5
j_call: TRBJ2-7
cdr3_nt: TGTGCCAGCAGCCAAGGACAGGGTACCTACGAGCAGTACTTC
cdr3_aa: CASSQGQGTYEQYF

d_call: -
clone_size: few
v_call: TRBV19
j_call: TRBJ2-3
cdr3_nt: TGTGCCAGTAGTAGAGGACAGACCTCGACCGGCACAGATACGCAGTATTTT
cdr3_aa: CASSRGQTSTGTDTQYF

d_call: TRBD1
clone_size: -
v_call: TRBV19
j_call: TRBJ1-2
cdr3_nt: TGTGCCAGTAGCACTGGGACAGGGGGCTATGGCTACACCTTC
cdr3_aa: CASSTGTGGYGYTF

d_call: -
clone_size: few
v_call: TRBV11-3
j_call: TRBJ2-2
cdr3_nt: TGTGCCAGCAGCGGCGGGGCGAACACCGGGGAGCTGTTTTTT
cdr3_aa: CASSGGANTGELFF

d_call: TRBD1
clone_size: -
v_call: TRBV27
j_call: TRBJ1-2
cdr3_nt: TGTGCCAGCAGCTTAGCGAGGACAGGGGGGGACGACACCTTC
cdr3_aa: CASSLARTGGDDTF

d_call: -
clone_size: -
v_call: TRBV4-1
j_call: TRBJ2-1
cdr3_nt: TGCGCCAGCAGCCGATCAAAGGTCATTCAGGGGGGTGAGCAGTTCTTC
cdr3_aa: CASSRSKVIQGGEQFF

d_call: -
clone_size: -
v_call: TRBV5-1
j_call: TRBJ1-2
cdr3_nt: TGCGCCAGCAGCTCCTCCCCAGGAAGCTATGGCTACACCTTC
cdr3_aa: CASSSSPGSYGYTF

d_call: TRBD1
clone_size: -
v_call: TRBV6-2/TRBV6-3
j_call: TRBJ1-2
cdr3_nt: TGTGCCAGCAGTTACAGGTCGGGACAGGCCTATGGCTACACCTTC
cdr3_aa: CASSYRSGQAYGYTF

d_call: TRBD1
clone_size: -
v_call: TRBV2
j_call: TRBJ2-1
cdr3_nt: TGTGCCAGCAGTGGTGTCAGGGGGTCTGCTGAGCAGTTCTTC
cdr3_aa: CASSGVRGSAEQFF

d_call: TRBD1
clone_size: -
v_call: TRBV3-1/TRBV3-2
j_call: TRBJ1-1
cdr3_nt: TGTGCCAGCAGCCCGAGACAGGGGGCGGTAAGTGACACTGAAGCTTTCTTT
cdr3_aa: CASSPRQGAVSDTEAFF

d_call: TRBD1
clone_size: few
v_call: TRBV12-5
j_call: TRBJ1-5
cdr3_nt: TGTGCTAGTGTTGGGACAGGACCTCAGCCCCAGCATTTT
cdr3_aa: CASVGTGPQPQHF

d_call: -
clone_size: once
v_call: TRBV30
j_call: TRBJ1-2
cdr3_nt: TGTGCCTATAGGGAGGGCCACCCCAGTGGCTACACCTTC
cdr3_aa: CAYREGHPSGYTF

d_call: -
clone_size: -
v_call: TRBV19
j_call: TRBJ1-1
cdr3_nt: TGTGCCAGTAGTGGACGGAGGGCAAACACTGAAGCTTTCTTT
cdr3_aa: CASSGRRANTEAFF

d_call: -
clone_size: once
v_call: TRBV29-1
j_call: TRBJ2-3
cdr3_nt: TGCAGCGCCCGCAAGGGGGGGCTAGCAGATACGCAGTATTTT
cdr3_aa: CSARKGGLADTQYF

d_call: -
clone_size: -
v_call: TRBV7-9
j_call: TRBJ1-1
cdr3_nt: TGTGCCAGCAGTCTCCAACGGGGCACTGAAGCTTTCTTT
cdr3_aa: CASSLQRGTEAFF

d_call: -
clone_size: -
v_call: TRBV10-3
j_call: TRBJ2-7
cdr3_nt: TGTGCCATCAGTGAGTCGACAGGAGCCCCGGGCTTC
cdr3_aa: CAISESTGAPGF

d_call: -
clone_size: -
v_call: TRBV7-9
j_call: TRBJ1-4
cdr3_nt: TGTGCCAGCAGCTTAGAGGGGCCCCCTAATGAAAAACTGTTTTTT
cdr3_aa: CASSLEGPPNEKLFF

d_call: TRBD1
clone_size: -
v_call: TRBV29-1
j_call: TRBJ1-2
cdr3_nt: TGCAGCGTTGAAAGAACAGGGGGCAGCTATGGCTACACCTTC
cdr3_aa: CSVERTGGSYGYTF

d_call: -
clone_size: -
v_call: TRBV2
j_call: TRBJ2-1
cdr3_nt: TGTGCCAGCCAACCTTCTAGTTATTTCGGCAATGAGCAGTTCTTC
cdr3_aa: CASQPSSYFGNEQFF

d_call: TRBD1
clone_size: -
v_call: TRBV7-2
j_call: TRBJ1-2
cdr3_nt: TGTGCCAGCAGCTTACACCGACAGGGTGGAATCCGCTACACCTTC
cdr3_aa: CASSLHRQGGIRYTF

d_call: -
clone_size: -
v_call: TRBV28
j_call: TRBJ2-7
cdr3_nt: TGTGCCAGCAGTTTTGGGGGCCTTCGACAGTACTTC
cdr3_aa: CASSFGGLRQYF

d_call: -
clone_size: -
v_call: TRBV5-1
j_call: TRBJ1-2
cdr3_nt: TGCGCCAGCAGCTGGGAGATTCAGGAGTATGGCTACACCTTC
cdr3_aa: CASSWEIQEYGYTF

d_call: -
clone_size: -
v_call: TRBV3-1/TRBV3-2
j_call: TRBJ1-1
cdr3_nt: TGTGCCAGCAGCCAAGACCGGGACAATACACTGAAGGCTTTCTTT
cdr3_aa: CASSQDRDNTLKAFF

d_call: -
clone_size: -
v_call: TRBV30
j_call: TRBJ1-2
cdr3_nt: TGTGCCTGGAGTGTAGGAGGGGACCACACCTTC
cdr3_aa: CAWSVGGDHTF

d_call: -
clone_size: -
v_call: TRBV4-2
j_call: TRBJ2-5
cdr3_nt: TGTGCCAGCAGCCAACTCCCCCACCAGGTCGAGACCCAGTACTTC
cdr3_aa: CASSQLPHQVETQYF

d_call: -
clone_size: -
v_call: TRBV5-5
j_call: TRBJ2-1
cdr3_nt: TGTGCCAGCAGCTTTCACGGGGACACCTACAATGAGCAGTTCTTC
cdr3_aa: CASSFHGDTYNEQFF

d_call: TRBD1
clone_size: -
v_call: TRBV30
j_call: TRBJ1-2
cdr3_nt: TGTGCCTGGACGCAGGACAGGGGCCGAGGCTACACCTTC
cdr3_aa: CAWTQDRGRGYTF